These T cell receptor beta chains were read from a single sample in a study of circulating CD8 cells and anti-PD-1 response in melanoma. TCRdb re-called the reads with MiXCR, one entry per CDR3 protein. Of about 680 distinct CDR3 sequences in the sample, approximately 7% were seen once. The starting material was CD8+ T cells from PBMCs, obtained at baseline or after one month of anti-PD-1 therapy (not recorded which). The receptors here all came from a human donor with melanoma. Both conserved end residues are trimmed from each CDR3. The order of the fields is V gene, J gene, CDR3 protein.

V gene: TRBV6-6
J gene: TRBJ1-5
CDR3 protein: ASSYQGTGGTQPQH

V gene: TRBV19
J gene: TRBJ2-2
CDR3 protein: ASSLARGTGELF

V gene: TRBV7-2
J gene: TRBJ2-5
CDR3 protein: ASSLALDGQETQY

V gene: TRBV9
J gene: TRBJ2-1
CDR3 protein: ASSVEAGAPSSYNEQF

V gene: TRBV12-3/TRBV12-4
J gene: TRBJ1-2
CDR3 protein: ASSLEPRDGYT

V gene: TRBV20-1
J gene: TRBJ2-3
CDR3 protein: SARDLGTAVPLHTQY

V gene: TRBV7-9
J gene: TRBJ2-5
CDR3 protein: ASSLAIQETQY

V gene: TRBV14
J gene: TRBJ2-1
CDR3 protein: ASSQIYNEQF

V gene: TRBV21-1
J gene: TRBJ2-7
CDR3 protein: ASPIWRQDGYEQY

V gene: TRBV2
J gene: TRBJ2-3
CDR3 protein: ASSGLASSTDTQY

V gene: TRBV11-2
J gene: TRBJ2-7
CDR3 protein: ASSPPGQGLGEQY

V gene: TRBV20-1
J gene: TRBJ2-7
CDR3 protein: SARGERAASSYEQY

V gene: TRBV4-3
J gene: TRBJ2-3
CDR3 protein: ASSQAVETGGVWDTQY

V gene: TRBV24-1
J gene: TRBJ2-7
CDR3 protein: ATSDPLPNDSGTEAYEQY

V gene: TRBV12-3/TRBV12-4
J gene: TRBJ1-3
CDR3 protein: ASSFLGVAGNTIY

V gene: TRBV2
J gene: TRBJ1-2
CDR3 protein: ASPRGYNYGYT

V gene: TRBV11-3
J gene: TRBJ2-3
CDR3 protein: ASSSREGGRTDTQY

V gene: TRBV7-9
J gene: TRBJ2-7
CDR3 protein: ASSLATGGEQY

V gene: TRBV19
J gene: TRBJ1-5
CDR3 protein: ASRQSNQPQH

V gene: TRBV5-5
J gene: TRBJ2-3
CDR3 protein: ASSLQAGGRSDTQY

V gene: TRBV7-2
J gene: TRBJ2-1
CDR3 protein: ASSSGSGAYNEQF

V gene: TRBV2
J gene: TRBJ2-3
CDR3 protein: ASSVQLGSSTDTQY

V gene: TRBV10-2
J gene: TRBJ1-5
CDR3 protein: ASGPGNNQPQH

V gene: TRBV18
J gene: TRBJ2-3
CDR3 protein: ASSQNLQGASTDTQY

V gene: TRBV28
J gene: TRBJ2-7
CDR3 protein: ASSFASPYEQY

V gene: TRBV19
J gene: TRBJ2-2
CDR3 protein: ASTRTGELF

V gene: TRBV2
J gene: TRBJ2-5
CDR3 protein: ASSPRLRQETQY

V gene: TRBV14
J gene: TRBJ2-3
CDR3 protein: ASSQTASSGDTQY

V gene: TRBV27
J gene: TRBJ2-7
CDR3 protein: ASSPGGTYTYEQY

V gene: TRBV27
J gene: TRBJ1-2
CDR3 protein: ASGGGVEGYT

V gene: TRBV21-1
J gene: TRBJ2-1
CDR3 protein: ASSRPGTSIPNEQF

V gene: TRBV5-4
J gene: TRBJ2-2
CDR3 protein: ASSLPTNTGELF

V gene: TRBV2
J gene: TRBJ1-2
CDR3 protein: ASRGTGGNNYGYT

V gene: TRBV18
J gene: TRBJ2-1
CDR3 protein: ASSPADYNEQF

V gene: TRBV2
J gene: TRBJ2-7
CDR3 protein: ASSEGLAGGSYEQY

V gene: TRBV24-1
J gene: TRBJ2-2
CDR3 protein: ATSDEDYPTGELF

V gene: TRBV20-1
J gene: TRBJ2-3
CDR3 protein: SATGTSGGTDTQY

V gene: TRBV30
J gene: TRBJ2-1
CDR3 protein: AWREWGGPYNEQF

V gene: TRBV10-3
J gene: TRBJ1-2
CDR3 protein: AISESFQGASSERLNYGYT